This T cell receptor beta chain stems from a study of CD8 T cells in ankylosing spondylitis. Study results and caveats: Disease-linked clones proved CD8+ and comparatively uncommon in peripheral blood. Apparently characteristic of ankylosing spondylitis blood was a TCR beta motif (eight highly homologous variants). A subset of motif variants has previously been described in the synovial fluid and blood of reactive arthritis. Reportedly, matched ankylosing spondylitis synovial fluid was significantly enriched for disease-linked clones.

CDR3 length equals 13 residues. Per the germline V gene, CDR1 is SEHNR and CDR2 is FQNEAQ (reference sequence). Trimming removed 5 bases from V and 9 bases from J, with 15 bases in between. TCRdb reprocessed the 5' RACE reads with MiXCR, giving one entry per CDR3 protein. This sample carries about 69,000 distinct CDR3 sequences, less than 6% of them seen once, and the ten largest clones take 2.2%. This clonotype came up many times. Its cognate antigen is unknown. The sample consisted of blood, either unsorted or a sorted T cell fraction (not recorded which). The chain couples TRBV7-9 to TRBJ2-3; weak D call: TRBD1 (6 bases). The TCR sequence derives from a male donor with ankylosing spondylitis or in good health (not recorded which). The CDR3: CASSDSGTPTQYF. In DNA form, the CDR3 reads TGTGCCAGCAGCGACTCCGGGACACCAACGCAGTATTTT.